This T cell receptor (beta chain) is from a study of T cell responses to AZD1222 COVID-19 vaccine. Remarks on this clone: Its antigen remains unknown.

Researchers grouped second doses given at about 4 or about 12 weeks into one pool. Trimming took 5 bases from V and 3 from J, leaving 16 bases between them. The CDR3 contains 16 residues. The V gene's germline CDR1 is SEHNR and CDR2 FQNEAQ (reference sequence). TCRdb's table, derived via immunoSEQ multiplex PCR, lists solely in-frame clones and lacks some. The sample has about 82,000 clones, over 75% seen once. Study results and caveats: Spike-wide vaccine-associated CD4 TCRs dominated at 160-218 and 743-854. Among the donors, most were white British and more were female, and clonal diversity was possibly underestimated. The peak T cell response came first, and repertoires were sampled only after it.

The receptor comes from an adult who received the AZD1222 COVID-19 vaccine. The sequencing used peripheral blood, collected 28 days after the second AZD1222 dose. This chain connects TRBV7-9 to TRBJ2-2; D assignment may be TRBD1 or TRBD2 (5 bases each). The CDR3 here is CASSPRVLGDTGELFF. CDR3 DNA sequence: TGTGCCAGCAGCCCGCGGGTCCTAGGGGACACCGGGGAGCTGTTTTTT.